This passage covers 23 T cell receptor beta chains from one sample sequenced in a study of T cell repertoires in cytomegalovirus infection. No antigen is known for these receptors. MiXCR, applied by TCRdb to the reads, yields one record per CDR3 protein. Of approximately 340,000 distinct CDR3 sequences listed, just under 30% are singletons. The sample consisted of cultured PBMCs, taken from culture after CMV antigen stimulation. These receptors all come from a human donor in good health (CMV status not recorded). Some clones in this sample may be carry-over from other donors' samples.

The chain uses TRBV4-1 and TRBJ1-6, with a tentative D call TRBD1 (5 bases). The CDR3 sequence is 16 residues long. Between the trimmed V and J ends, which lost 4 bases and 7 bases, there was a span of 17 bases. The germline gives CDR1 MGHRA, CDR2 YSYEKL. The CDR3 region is CASSPPRGEGNSPLHF. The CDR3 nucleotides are TGCGCCAGCAGCCCCCCTAGGGGCGAAGGGAATTCACCCCTCCACTTT.

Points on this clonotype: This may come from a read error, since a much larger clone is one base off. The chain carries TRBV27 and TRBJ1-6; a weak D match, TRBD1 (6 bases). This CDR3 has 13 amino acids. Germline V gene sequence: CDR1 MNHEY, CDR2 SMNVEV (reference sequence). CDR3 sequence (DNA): TGTGCCAGCAGTCCAAACAGGGTCCCACCCCACCACTTT. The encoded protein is CASSPNRVPPHHF.

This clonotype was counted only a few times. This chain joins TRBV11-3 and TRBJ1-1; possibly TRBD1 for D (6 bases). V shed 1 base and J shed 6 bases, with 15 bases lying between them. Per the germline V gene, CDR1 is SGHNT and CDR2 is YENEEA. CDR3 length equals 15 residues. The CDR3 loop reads CASSLGKGEDAEAFF. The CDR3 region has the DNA TGTGCCAGCAGCTTAGGCAAGGGGGAAGACGCTGAAGCTTTCTTT.

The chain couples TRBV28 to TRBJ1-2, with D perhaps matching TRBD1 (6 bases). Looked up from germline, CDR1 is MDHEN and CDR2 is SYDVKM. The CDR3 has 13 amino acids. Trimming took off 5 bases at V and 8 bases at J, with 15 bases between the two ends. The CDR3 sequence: CASSQGSPPGYTF. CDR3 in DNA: TGTGCCAGCAGTCAGGGGTCTCCCCCCGGCTACACCTTC.

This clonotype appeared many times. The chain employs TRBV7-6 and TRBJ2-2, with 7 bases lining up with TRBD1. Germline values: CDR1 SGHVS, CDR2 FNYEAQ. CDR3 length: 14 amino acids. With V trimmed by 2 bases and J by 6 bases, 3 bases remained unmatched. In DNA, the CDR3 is TGTGCCAGCAGCTTACGAACAGGGGCCGGGGAGCTGTTTTTT. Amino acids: CASSLRTGAGELFF. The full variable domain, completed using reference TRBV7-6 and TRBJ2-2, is GAGVSQSPRYKVTKRGQDVALRCDPISGHVSLYWYRQALGQGPEFLTYFNYEAQQDKSGLPNDRFSAERPEGSISTLTIQRTEQRDSAMYRCASSLRTGAGELFFGEGSRLTVL.

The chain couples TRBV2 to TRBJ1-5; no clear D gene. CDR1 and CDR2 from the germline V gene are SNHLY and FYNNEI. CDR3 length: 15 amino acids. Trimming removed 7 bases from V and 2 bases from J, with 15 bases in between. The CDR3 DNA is TGTGCCAGCACAAGACGCGGGTCGGGCAATCAGCCCCAGCATTTT. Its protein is CASTRRGSGNQPQHF.

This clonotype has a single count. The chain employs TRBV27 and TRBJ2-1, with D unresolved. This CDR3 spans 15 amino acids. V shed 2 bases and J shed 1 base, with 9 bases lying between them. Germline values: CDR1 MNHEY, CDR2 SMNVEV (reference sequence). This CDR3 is CASSLGPASYNEQFF. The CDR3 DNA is TGTGCCAGCAGTTTAGGTCCAGCGTCCTACAATGAGCAGTTCTTC.

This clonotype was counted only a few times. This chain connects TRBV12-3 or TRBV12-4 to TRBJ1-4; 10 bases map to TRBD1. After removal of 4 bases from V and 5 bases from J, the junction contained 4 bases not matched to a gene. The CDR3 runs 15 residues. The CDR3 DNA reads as TGTGCCAGCAGTTCCCCGGGACAGGGGAATGAAAAACTGTTTTTT. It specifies CASSSPGQGNEKLFF.

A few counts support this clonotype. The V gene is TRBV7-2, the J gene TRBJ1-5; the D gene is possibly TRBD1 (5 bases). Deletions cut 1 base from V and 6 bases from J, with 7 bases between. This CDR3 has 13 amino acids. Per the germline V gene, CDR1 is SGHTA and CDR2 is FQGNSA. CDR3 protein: CASSLEGAQPQHF. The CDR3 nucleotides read TGTGCCAGCAGCTTAGAAGGGGCTCAGCCCCAGCATTTT. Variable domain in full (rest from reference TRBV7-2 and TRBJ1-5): GAGVSQSPSNKVTEKGKDVELRCDPISGHTALYWYRQSLGQGLEFLIYFQGNSAPDKSGLPSDRFSAERTGGSVSTLTIQRTQQEDSAVYLCASSLEGAQPQHFGDGTRLSIL.

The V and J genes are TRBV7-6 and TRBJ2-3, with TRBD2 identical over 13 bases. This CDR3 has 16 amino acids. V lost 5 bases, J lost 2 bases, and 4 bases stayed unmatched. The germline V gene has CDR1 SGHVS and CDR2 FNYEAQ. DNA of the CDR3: TGTGCCAGCAGCCTCGGACTAGCGGGAGCCACAGATACGCAGTATTTT. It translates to CASSLGLAGATDTQYF.

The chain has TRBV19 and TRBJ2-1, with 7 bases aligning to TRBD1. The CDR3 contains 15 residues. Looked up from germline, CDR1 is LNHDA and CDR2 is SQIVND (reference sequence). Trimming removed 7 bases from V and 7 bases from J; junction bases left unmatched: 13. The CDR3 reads CASKTRTGQGNEQFF. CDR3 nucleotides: TGTGCCAGTAAAACAAGGACAGGCCAAGGTAATGAGCAGTTCTTC.

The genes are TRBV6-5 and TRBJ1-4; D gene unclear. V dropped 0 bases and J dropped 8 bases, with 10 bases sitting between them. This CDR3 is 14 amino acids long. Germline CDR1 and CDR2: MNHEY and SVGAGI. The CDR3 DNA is TGTGCCAGCAGTTACTCTACTGGTGCAGAAAAACTGTTTTTT. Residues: CASSYSTGAEKLFF.

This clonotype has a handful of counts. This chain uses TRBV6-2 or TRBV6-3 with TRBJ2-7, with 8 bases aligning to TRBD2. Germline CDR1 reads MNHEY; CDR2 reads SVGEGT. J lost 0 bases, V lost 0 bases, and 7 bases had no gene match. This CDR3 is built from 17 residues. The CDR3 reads CASSYSSREGFSYEQYF. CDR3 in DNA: TGTGCCAGCAGTTACTCGTCCCGGGAGGGGTTCTCCTACGAGCAGTACTTC.

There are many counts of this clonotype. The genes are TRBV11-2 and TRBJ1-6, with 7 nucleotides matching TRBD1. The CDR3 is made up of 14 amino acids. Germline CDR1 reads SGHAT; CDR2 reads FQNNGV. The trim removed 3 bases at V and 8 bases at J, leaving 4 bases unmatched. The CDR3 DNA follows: TGTGCCAGCAGCTTCGCGACAGGGCATTCACCCCTCCACTTT. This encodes CASSFATGHSPLHF.

CDR3 protein: CASSSGRGRGETQYF. The CDR3 bases are TGTGCCAGTAGTTCGGGCAGGGGGCGCGGGGAGACCCAGTACTTC. The gene calls are TRBV19 and TRBJ2-5; TRBD1 aligns across 8 bases. Germline assignment: CDR1 LNHDA and CDR2 SQIVND (reference sequence). This CDR3 spans 15 amino acids. The V and J ends lost 5 bases and 5 bases, in that order; junction bases with no gene match: 10. Full variable domain (outside the CDR3, taken from reference TRBV19 and TRBJ2-5): DGGITQSPKYLFRKEGQNVTLSCEQNLNHDAMYWYRQDPGQGLRLIYYSQIVNDFQKGDIAEGYSVSREKKESFPLTVTSAQKNPTAFYLCASSSGRGRGETQYFGPGTRLLVL.

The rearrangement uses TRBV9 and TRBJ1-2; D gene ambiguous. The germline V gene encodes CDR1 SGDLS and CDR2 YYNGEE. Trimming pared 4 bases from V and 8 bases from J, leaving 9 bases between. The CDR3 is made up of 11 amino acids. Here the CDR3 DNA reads TGTGCCAGCAGCACCTTGGGAGGCTACACCTTC. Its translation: CASSTLGGYTF.

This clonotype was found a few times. Here the CDR3 reads CASSPSYGTAGANVLTF. DNA of the CDR3: TGTGCCAGCAGTCCCAGCTACGGGACGGCTGGGGCCAACGTCCTGACTTTC. The genes are TRBV11-2 and TRBJ2-6; TRBD1 or TRBD2 may be the D gene (5 bases each). This CDR3 region has 17 residues. Germline V gene sequence: CDR1 SGHAT, CDR2 FQNNGV. Trimming removed 6 bases from V and 2 bases from J, with 17 bases in between. The entire variable domain, with the rest obtained from reference TRBV11-2 and TRBJ2-6, is as follows: EAGVAQSPRYKIIEKRQSVAFWCNPISGHATLYWYQQILGQGPKLLIQFQNNGVVDDSQLPKDRFSAERLKGVDSTLKIQPAKLEDSAVYLCASSPSYGTAGANVLTFGAGSRLTVL.

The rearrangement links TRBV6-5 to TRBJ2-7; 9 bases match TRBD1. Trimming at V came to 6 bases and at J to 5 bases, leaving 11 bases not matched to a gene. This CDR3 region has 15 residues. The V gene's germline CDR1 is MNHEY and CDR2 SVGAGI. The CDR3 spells CASRGQGFRRNEQYF. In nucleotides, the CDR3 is TGTGCCAGCAGGGGACAGGGTTTTAGGAGAAACGAGCAGTACTTC.

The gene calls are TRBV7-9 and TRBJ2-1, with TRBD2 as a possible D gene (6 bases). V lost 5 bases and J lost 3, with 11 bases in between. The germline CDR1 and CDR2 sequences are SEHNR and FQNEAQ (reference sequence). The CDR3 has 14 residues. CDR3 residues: CASSHREIYNEQFF. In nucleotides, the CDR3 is TGTGCCAGCAGCCACCGGGAGATCTACAATGAGCAGTTCTTC.

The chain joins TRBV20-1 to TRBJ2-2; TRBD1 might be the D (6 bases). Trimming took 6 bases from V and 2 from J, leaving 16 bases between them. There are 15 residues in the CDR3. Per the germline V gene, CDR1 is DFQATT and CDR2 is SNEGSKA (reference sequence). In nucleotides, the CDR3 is TGCAGTGCAGAACTGGACAGATTAAACACCGGGGAGCTGTTTTTT. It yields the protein CSAELDRLNTGELFF.

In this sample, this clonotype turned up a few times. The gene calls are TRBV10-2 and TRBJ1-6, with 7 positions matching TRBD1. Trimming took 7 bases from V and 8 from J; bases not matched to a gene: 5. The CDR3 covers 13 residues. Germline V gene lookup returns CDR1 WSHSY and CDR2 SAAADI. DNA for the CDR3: TGCGCCAGCACCTACGGACAGGATTCACCCCTCCACTTT. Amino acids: CASTYGQDSPLHF.

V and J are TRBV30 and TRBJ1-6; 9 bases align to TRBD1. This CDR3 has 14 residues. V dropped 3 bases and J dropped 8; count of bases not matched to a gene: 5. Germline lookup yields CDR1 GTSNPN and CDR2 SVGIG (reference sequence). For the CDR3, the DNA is TGTGCCTGGAGGGAGGACAGGGGTCATTCACCCCTCCACTTT. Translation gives CAWREDRGHSPLHF.

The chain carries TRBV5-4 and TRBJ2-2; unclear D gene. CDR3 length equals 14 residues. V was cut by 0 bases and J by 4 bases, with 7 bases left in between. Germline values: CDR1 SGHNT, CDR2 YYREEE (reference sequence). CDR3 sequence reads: CASSLEQSTGELFF. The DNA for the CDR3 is TGTGCCAGCAGCTTGGAACAGAGCACCGGGGAGCTGTTTTTT.